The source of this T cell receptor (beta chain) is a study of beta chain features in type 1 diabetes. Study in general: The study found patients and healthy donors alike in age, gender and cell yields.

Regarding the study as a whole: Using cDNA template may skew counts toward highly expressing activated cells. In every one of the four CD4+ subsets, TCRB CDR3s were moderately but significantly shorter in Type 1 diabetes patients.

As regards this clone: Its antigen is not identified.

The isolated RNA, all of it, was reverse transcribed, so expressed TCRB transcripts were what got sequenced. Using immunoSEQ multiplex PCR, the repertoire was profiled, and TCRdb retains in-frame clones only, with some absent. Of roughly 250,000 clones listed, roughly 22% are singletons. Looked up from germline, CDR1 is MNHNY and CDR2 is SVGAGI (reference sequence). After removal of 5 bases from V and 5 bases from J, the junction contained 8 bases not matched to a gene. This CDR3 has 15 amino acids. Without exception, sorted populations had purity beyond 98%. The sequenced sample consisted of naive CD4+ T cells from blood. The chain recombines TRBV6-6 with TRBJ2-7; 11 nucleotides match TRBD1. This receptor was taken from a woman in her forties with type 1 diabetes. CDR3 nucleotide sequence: TGTGCCAGCAGTGGACCGGGACAGGGGGTCGACGAGCAGTACTTC. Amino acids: CASSGPGQGVDEQYF.